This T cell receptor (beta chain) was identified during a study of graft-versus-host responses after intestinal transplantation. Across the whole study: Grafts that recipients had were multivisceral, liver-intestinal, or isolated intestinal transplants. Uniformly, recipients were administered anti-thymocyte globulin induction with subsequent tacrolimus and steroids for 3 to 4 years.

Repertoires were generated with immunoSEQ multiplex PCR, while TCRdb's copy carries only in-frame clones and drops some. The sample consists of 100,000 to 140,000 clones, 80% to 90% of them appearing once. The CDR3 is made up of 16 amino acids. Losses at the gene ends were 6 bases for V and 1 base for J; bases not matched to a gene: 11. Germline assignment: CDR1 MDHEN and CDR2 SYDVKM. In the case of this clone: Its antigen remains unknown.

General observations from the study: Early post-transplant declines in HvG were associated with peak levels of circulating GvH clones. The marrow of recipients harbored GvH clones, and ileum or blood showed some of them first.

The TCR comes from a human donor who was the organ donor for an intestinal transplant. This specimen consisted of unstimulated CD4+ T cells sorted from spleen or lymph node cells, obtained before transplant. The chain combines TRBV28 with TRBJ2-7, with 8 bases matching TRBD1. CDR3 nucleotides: TGTGCCAGCAGCCCAAGGGACAGGCGCATTTCCTACGAGCAGTACTTC. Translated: CASSPRDRRISYEQYF.